The rows below give T cell receptor beta chains drawn from one sample of a study of T cells in Graves' hyperthyroidism and ophthalmopathy. TCRdb itself ran the multiplex PCR reads through MiXCR, one entry per CDR3 protein. Here the sample spans roughly 380,000 distinct CDR3 sequences, approximately 18% being singletons. What was sequenced was blood. The receptors derive from a woman aged 40 to 49 with Graves' ophthalmopathy. Each CDR3 is given with its conserved first and last residue. Each record gives: D gene, J gene, clone size, V gene, CDR3 protein, CDR3 DNA. The D gene is left open where the match is weak. Not all rows give a size; the values are once, few, many and, for expanded clones, a class.

. | TRBJ2-7 | . | TRBV3-1 | CASSPHGDRGWEQYF | TGTGCCAGCAGCCCCCATGGTGACCGCGGCTGGGAGCAGTACTTC
. | TRBJ2-7 | many | TRBV20-1 | CSASAPVVSEQYF | TGCAGTGCTAGTGCCCCCGTAGTCTCCGAGCAGTACTTC
TRBD1 | TRBJ2-1 | many | TRBV2 | CASSLDRGDHDEQFF | TGTGCCAGCAGCTTGGACAGGGGGGACCACGATGAGCAGTTCTTC
TRBD1 | TRBJ2-7 | many | TRBV11-2 | CASSSLVTGAYEQYF | TGTGCCAGCAGCTCCCTAGTGACAGGGGCTTACGAGCAGTACTTC
. | TRBJ2-7 | . | TRBV12-3/TRBV12-4 | CASSPGTTHEQYF | TGTGCCAGCAGTCCCGGGACAACCCACGAGCAGTACTTC
. | TRBJ2-7 | many | TRBV20-1 | CSARGYWVSAEQYF | TGCAGTGCTAGGGGATACTGGGTTAGCGCCGAGCAGTACTTC
. | TRBJ1-1 | many | TRBV2 | CASSESAWLGMNTEAFF | TGTGCCAGCAGTGAATCAGCTTGGTTAGGGATGAACACTGAAGCTTTCTTT
TRBD1 | TRBJ2-7 | many | TRBV30 | CAWSSGGQGRGTYEQYF | TGTGCCTGGAGTTCGGGCGGACAGGGGAGGGGGACCTACGAGCAGTACTTC
. | TRBJ2-4 | many | TRBV11-3 | CASSQKVKNIQYF | TGTGCCAGCAGCCAAAAAGTCAAAAACATTCAGTACTTC
. | TRBJ1-1 | many | TRBV11-2 | CASSLIGVGTNTEAFF | TGTGCCAGCAGCTTAATCGGTGTGGGGACTAACACTGAAGCTTTCTTT
. | TRBJ1-1 | many | TRBV5-1 | CASSLSAGNTEAFF | TGCGCCAGCAGCTTGTCGGCAGGGAACACTGAAGCTTTCTTT
. | TRBJ1-3 | many | TRBV11-3 | CASSLGPSGSGNTIYF | TGTGCCAGCAGCTTAGGCCCTTCGGGTTCTGGAAACACCATATATTTT
TRBD1 | TRBJ1-2 | many | TRBV7-9 | CASSLDGQGWGYTF | TGTGCCAGCAGCTTAGATGGACAGGGTTGGGGCTACACCTTC
TRBD2 | TRBJ2-7 | many | TRBV20-1 | CSALTSGRREQYF | TGCAGTGCCCTTACTAGCGGGAGACGCGAGCAGTACTTC
. | TRBJ2-7 | many | TRBV5-1 | CASSLRPSEQYF | TGCGCCAGCAGCTTGCGTCCCAGCGAGCAGTACTTC
. | TRBJ2-7 | many | TRBV28 | CASRTGKTEQYF | TGTGCCAGCAGAACAGGGAAAACCGAGCAGTACTTC